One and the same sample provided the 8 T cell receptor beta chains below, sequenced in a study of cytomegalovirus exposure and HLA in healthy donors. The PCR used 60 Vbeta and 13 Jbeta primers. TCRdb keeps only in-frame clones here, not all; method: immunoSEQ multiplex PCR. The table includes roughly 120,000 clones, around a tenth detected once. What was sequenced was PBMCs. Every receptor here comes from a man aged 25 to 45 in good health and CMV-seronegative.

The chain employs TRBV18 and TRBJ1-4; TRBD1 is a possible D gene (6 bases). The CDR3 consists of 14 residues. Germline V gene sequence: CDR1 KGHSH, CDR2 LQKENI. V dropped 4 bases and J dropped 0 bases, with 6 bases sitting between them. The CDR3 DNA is TGTGCCAGCTCACAGGGGGCAACTAATGAAAAACTGTTTTTT. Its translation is CASSQGATNEKLFF.

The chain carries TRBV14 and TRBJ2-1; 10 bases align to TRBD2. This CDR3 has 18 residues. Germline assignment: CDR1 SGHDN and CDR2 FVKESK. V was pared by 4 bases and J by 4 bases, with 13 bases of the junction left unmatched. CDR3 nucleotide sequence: TGTGCCAGCAGCCCGAAGTTAGCGGGAGGAATTTTTTACAATGAGCAGTTCTTC. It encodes CASSPKLAGGIFYNEQFF.

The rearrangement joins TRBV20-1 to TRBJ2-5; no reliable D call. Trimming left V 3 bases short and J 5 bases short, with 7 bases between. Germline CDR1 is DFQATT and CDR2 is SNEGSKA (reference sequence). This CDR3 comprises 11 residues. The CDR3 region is CSASLAETQYF. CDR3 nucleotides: TGCAGTGCTAGTCTTGCGGAGACCCAGTACTTC.

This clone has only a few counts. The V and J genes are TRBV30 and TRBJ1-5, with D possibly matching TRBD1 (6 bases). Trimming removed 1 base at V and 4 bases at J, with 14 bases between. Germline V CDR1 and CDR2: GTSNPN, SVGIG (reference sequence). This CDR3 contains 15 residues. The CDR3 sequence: CAWSEGEGLNQPQHF. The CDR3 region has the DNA TGTGCCTGGAGTGAGGGGGAAGGCCTTAATCAGCCCCAGCATTTT.

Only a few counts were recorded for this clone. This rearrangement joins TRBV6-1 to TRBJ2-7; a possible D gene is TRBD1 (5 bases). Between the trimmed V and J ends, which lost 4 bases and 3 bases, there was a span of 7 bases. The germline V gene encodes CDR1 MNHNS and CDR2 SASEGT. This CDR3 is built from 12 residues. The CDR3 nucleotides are TGTGCCAGCAGTGGACAGAGCTACGAGCAGTACTTC. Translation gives CASSGQSYEQYF.

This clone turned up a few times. In nucleotides, the CDR3 is TGCGCCAGCAGCTACGGACAGGGGGCGGGCACAGATACGCAGTATTTT. Encoded protein: CASSYGQGAGTDTQYF. The chain carries TRBV5-1 and TRBJ2-3; 11 positions agree with TRBD1. CDR3 size: 16 residues. After removal of 3 bases from V and 1 base from J, the junction contained 4 bases not matched to a gene. Germline CDR1 SGHRS, CDR2 YFSETQ.

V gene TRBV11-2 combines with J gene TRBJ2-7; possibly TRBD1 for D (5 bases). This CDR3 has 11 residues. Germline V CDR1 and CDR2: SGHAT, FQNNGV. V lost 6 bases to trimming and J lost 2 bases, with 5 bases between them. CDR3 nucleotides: TGTGCCAGCAGACAGGCCTACGAGCAGTACTTC. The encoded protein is CASRQAYEQYF.

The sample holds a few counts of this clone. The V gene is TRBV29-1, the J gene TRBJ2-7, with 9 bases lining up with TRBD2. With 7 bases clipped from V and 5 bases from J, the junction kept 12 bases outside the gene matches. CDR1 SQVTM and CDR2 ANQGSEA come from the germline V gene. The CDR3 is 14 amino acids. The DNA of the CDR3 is TGCAGCGGGGGGTTAGCGGGAGCGTTCGACGAGCAGTACTTC. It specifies CSGGLAGAFDEQYF.